This T cell receptor beta chain was obtained from a study of blood T cell repertoires in COVID-19. In the authors' methods: Nucleated cell counts were estimated from reference gene primer amplification. Profiling relied on immunoSEQ multiplex PCR, and the TCRdb table lists in-frame clones only, not all of them. The DNA gave D and trimming, while V, J and clone size come from that table. This repertoire shows 90,000 to 120,000 clones, 70% to 90% found once; its top ten account for approximately 2.4%. The ends were cut back, 5 bases at V and 0 bases at J, with 8 bases in the middle. Germline CDR1 GTSNPN, CDR2 SVGIG (reference sequence). The CDR3 has 12 residues.

The rearrangement uses TRBV30 and TRBJ2-7; possible D gene TRBD1, 5 bases. Sequencing was done on a sample of PBMCs or T cells enriched from blood (not recorded which). This TCR came from a woman between 50 and 59 years old who had recovered from COVID-19. CDR3 sequence: CAWAGSSYEQYF. CDR3 coding DNA: TGTGCCTGGGCAGGGTCCTCCTACGAGCAGTACTTC.